The 3 T cell receptor beta chains presented below share a single source sample, sequenced in a study of OX40 agonist ivuxolimab in advanced cancers. The table came from immunoSEQ multiplex PCR; TCRdb's copy has only in-frame clones and leaves some out. The sample contains more than 45,000 clones, roughly three quarters of which appear only once. The sequencing here drew on CD4+ or CD8+ T cells sorted from blood, taken in a trial of the OX40 agonist ivuxolimab. Source of these receptors: an adult with an advanced solid tumor such as melanoma, head and neck, liver or kidney cancer.

This chain connects TRBV30 to TRBJ2-1; perhaps TRBD1 as D (5 bases). This CDR3 has 17 amino acids. V shed 3 bases and J shed 4 bases, with 22 bases lying between them. From germline, CDR1 is GTSNPN and CDR2 SVGIG (reference sequence). The DNA for the CDR3 is TGTGCCTGGAGCGGGTTGTGGGGCTCCGTTACTTACAATGAGCAGTTCTTC. Encoded protein: CAWSGLWGSVTYNEQFF.

The sample holds one count of this clone. This chain links TRBV5-1 with TRBJ2-2, with a tentative D call TRBD1 (6 bases). V lost 0 bases, J lost 2 bases, and 11 bases lay in between. Germline V lookup: CDR1 SGHRS, CDR2 YFSETQ. The CDR3 runs 16 residues. CDR3: CASSLDRVQNTGELFF. CDR3 in DNA: TGCGCCAGCAGCTTGGACAGGGTACAAAACACCGGGGAGCTGTTTTTT.

The V gene is TRBV7-2, the J gene TRBJ2-7; D gene uncertain. Germline values: CDR1 SGHTA, CDR2 FQGNSA. The V end was cut by 4 bases, the J end by 3 bases, with 16 bases between. The CDR3 sequence is 15 residues long. Written as DNA, the CDR3 is TGTGCCAGCAGCTCCCGGCTCATTAAGGGCTACGAGCAGTACTTC. Encoded protein: CASSSRLIKGYEQYF. The entire variable domain, with the rest obtained from reference TRBV7-2 and TRBJ2-7, is as follows: GAGVSQSPSNKVTEKGKDVELRCDPISGHTALYWYRQSLGQGLEFLIYFQGNSAPDKSGLPSDRFSAERTGGSVSTLTIQRTQQEDSAVYLCASSSRLIKGYEQYFGPGTRLTVT.